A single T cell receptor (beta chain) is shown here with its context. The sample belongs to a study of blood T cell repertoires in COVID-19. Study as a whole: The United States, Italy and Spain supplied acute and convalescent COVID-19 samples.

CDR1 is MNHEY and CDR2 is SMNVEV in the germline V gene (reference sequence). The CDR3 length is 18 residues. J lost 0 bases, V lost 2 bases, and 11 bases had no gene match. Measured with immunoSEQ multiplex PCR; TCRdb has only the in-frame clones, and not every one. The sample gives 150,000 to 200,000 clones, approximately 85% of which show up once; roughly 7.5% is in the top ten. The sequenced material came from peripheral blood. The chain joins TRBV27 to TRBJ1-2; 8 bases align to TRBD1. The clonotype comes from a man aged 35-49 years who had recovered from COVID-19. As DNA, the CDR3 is TGTGCCAGCAGTTTAACGGGACAGGCGTACCGAGCTAACTATGGCTACACCTTC. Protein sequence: CASSLTGQAYRANYGYTF.